The 14 T cell receptor beta chains given below trace back to one sample, sequenced in a study of CD8 T cells in Susac syndrome. The RNA input was about 0.45 to 1 ug, and it was reverse transcribed with random hexamers. Via MiXCR, TCRdb re-called the immunoSEQ multiplex PCR reads, giving one row per CDR3 protein. The profile shows around 150,000 distinct CDR3 sequences, about 93% of them singletons. Sequenced sample: CD4+ T cells from PBMCs. These receptors were obtained from a human donor in good health.

V usage is TRBV18 and J usage is TRBJ2-7; D tentatively reads TRBD1 or TRBD2 (5 bases each). V dropped 4 bases and J dropped 2 bases, with 12 bases sitting between them. The CDR3 is 14 residues long. Germline CDR1 reads KGHSH; CDR2 reads LQKENI. The CDR3 sequence: CASSLPGRAYEQYF. For the CDR3, the DNA is TGTGCCAGCTCACTACCGGGACGGGCCTACGAGCAGTACTTC.

CDR3 amino acids: CASSLTGIYTF. As DNA, the CDR3 is TGTGCCAGCAGCTTGACCGGGATTTACACCTTC. V gene TRBV5-6 combines with J gene TRBJ1-2, with D uncertain. With 1 base removed from V and 11 bases from J, the gap between germline ends came to 9 bases. Germline V gives CDR1 SGHDT, CDR2 YYEEEE. This CDR3 region has 11 residues.

The rearrangement uses TRBV7-9 and TRBJ2-7, with D perhaps matching TRBD2 (5 bases). V was pared by 3 bases and J by 0 bases, with 12 bases between. Germline CDR1 reads SEHNR; CDR2 reads FQNEAQ (reference sequence). CDR3 length: 15 amino acids. CDR3 sequence: CASSLSGSPSYEQYF. CDR3 DNA sequence: TGTGCCAGCAGCTTGTCGGGATCCCCCTCCTACGAGCAGTACTTC. The full variable domain, in which reference TRBV7-9 and TRBJ2-7 provide the parts outside the CDR3, is DTGVSQNPRHKITKRGQNVTFRCDPISEHNRLYWYRQTLGQGPEFLTYFQNEAQLEKSRLLSDRFSAERPKGSFSTLEIQRTEQGDSAMYLCASSLSGSPSYEQYFGPGTRLTVT.

The rearrangement uses TRBV20-1 and TRBJ2-7; tentatively, D is TRBD1 (6 bases). Germline loops: CDR1 DFQATT, CDR2 SNEGSKA (reference sequence). Trimming removed 2 bases at V and 5 bases at J, with 16 bases between. CDR3 length: 14 amino acids. CDR3 loop: CSARTGRGFHEQYF. In nucleotides, the CDR3 is TGCAGTGCTAGAACGGGCAGGGGTTTCCACGAGCAGTACTTC.

This chain joins TRBV5-1 and TRBJ2-5; perhaps TRBD1 as D (6 bases). V lost 0 bases, J lost 9 bases, and 18 bases lay in between. The CDR3 totals 15 residues. Germline V lookup: CDR1 SGHRS, CDR2 YFSETQ. The DNA of the CDR3 is TGCGCCAGCAGCTTGGGACCAGGGGTGGGGGAACCCCAGTACTTC. As protein: CASSLGPGVGEPQYF.

The V and J genes are TRBV13 and TRBJ2-3, with TRBD2 matching 16 bases. V gave up 5 bases and J gave up 5 bases; unmatched junction bases: 13. Per the germline V gene, CDR1 is PRHDT and CDR2 is FYEKMQ (reference sequence). This CDR3 contains 19 residues. The CDR3 sequence is CASSPPGTSGGAPGDTQYF. In nucleotides, the CDR3 is TGTGCCAGCAGCCCACCCGGGACTAGCGGGGGGGCCCCCGGAGATACGCAGTATTTT.

The chain couples TRBV2 to TRBJ2-4; 8 nucleotides agree with TRBD1. The V gene end was trimmed by 5 bases and the J gene end by 2 bases; junction bases not matched to a gene: 5. Per the germline V gene, CDR1 is SNHLY and CDR2 is FYNNEI. The CDR3 length is 15 residues. CDR3 bases: TGTGCCAGCAGTATAAGACAGGGGACCAAAAACATTCAGTACTTC. Its translation is CASSIRQGTKNIQYF.

The V call is TRBV20-1, the J call TRBJ2-7; 8 nucleotides line up with TRBD2. Germline values: CDR1 DFQATT, CDR2 SNEGSKA (reference sequence). This CDR3 spans 14 amino acids. Trimming took 2 bases from V and 6 from J; bases not matched to a gene: 9. CDR3 DNA sequence: TGCAGTGCTAGAATTAGCGGGGTTCTCAGCGAGCAGTACTTC. It specifies CSARISGVLSEQYF.

The genes are TRBV20-1 and TRBJ2-1; 7 bases fit TRBD2. The CDR3 loop spans 16 amino acids. Germline V lookup: CDR1 DFQATT, CDR2 SNEGSKA (reference sequence). V gave up 1 base and J gave up 1 base; unmatched junction bases: 7. Here the CDR3 reads CSARGGPGLSYNEQFF. DNA of the CDR3: TGCAGTGCTAGAGGGGGCCCGGGACTATCCTACAATGAGCAGTTCTTC.

V gene TRBV6-2 or TRBV6-3 combines with J gene TRBJ2-6; no clear D. Germline-derived CDR1 and CDR2 are MNHEY and SVGEGT. V was pared by 5 bases and J by 3 bases, with 8 bases between. The CDR3 extends over 14 amino acids. The CDR3 loop reads CASSRLSGANVLTF. The DNA for the CDR3 is TGTGCCAGCAGTAGGCTCAGTGGGGCCAACGTCCTGACTTTC.

The chain employs TRBV2 and TRBJ2-7; D possibly corresponds to TRBD1 (6 bases). The CDR3 runs 14 residues. Trimming stripped 10 bases from V and 0 bases from J, with 16 bases between. Germline CDR1 SNHLY, CDR2 FYNNEI. The CDR3 DNA reads TGTGCCACCCAGGACAGCGCGACCTCCTACGAGCAGTACTTC. As protein: CATQDSATSYEQYF.

The chain uses TRBV6-2 or TRBV6-3 and TRBJ2-6; tentatively, D is TRBD1 (7 bases). The germline V gene encodes CDR1 MNHEY and CDR2 SVGEGT. The CDR3 extends over 15 amino acids. Between the trimmed V and J ends, which lost 7 bases and 2 bases, there was a span of 12 bases. The CDR3 coding sequence is TGTGCCAGCACCGGAGGGGGCGCTGGGGCCAACGTCCTGACTTTC. The encoded protein is CASTGGGAGANVLTF.

The rearrangement links TRBV6-5 to TRBJ2-6, with 7 bases lining up with TRBD1. The CDR3 length is 13 residues. Germline loops: CDR1 MNHEY, CDR2 SVGAGI. The trim removed 6 bases at V and 8 bases at J, leaving 4 bases unmatched. This chain's CDR3 is CASSPGQPNVLTF. The CDR3 nucleotides are TGTGCCAGCAGCCCGGGACAGCCCAACGTCCTGACTTTC.

This rearrangement joins TRBV3-1 to TRBJ2-2, with unresolved D. CDR3 length: 11 residues. Germline V gene sequence: CDR1 LGHDT, CDR2 YNNKEL (reference sequence). In DNA, the CDR3 is TGTGCTGTCGGAAACACCGGGGAGCTGTTTTTT. This encodes CAVGNTGELFF.